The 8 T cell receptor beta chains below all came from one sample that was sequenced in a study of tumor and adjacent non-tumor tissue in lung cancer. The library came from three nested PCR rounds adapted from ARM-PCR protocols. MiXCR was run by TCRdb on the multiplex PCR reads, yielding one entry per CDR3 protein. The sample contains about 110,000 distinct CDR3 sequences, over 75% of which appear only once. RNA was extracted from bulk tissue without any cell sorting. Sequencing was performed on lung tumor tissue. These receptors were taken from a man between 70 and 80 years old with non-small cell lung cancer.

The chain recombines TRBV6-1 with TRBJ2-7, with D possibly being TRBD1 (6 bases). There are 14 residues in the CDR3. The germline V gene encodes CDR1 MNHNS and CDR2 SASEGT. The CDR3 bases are TGTACAACCAGTGAAGCACAGGGAACAAGGGAGCAGTACTTC. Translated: CTTSEAQGTREQYF.

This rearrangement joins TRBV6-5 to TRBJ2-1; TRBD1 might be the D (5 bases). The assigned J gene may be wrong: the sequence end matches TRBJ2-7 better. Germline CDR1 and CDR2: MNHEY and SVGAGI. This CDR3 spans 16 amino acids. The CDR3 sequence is CASSYSVGDYYNEQYF. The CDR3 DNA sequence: TGTGCCAGCAGTTACAGTGTAGGGGATTACTACAATGAGCAGTACTTC.

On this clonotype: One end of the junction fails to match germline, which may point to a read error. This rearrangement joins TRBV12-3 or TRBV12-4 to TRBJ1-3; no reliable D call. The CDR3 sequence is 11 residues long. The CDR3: CANSPRNTIYF. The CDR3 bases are TGTGCCAACAGTCCGCGAAACACCATATATTTT.

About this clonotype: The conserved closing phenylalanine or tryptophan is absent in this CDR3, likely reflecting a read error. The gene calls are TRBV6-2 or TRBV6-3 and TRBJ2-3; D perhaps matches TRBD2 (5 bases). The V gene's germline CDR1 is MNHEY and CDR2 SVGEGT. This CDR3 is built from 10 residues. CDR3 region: CVSGADTQYL. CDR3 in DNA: TGTGTCAGCGGTGCGGATACGCAGTATCTT.

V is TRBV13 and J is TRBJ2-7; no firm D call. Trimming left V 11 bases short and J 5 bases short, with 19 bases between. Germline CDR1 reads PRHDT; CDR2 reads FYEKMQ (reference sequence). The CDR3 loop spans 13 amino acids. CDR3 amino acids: CADSSTTGDEQYF. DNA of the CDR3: TGTGCCGATAGCTCAACCACGGGTGACGAGCAGTACTTC.

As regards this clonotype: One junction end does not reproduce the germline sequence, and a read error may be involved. CDR3 region: CTSRDRGAEVFF. The CDR3 DNA reads as TGCACCAGCAGGGACAGGGGTGCTGAAGTTTTCTTT. V usage is TRBV10-2 and J usage is TRBJ1-1; 10 bases match TRBD1. CDR3 length: 12 amino acids. CDR1 WSHSY and CDR2 SAAADI come from the germline V gene.

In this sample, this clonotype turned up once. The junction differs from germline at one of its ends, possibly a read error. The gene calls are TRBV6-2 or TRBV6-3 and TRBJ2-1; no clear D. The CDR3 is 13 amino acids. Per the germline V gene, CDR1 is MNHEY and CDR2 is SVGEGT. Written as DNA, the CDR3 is TGTGCCAGTAACAGAGGCGGTTACAATGAACAATACTTC. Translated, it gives CASNRGGYNEQYF.

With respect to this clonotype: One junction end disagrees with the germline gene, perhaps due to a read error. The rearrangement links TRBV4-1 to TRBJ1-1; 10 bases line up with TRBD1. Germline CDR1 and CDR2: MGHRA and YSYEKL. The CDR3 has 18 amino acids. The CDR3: CASSQDGADRGHYTEAFF. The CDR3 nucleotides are TGCGCGAGCAGCCAAGACGGTGCCGACAGGGGGCACTACACTGAAGCTTTCTTT.